This passage covers 19 T cell receptor beta chains from one sample sequenced in a study of early T cells in non-severe SARS-CoV-2 infection. MiXCR, run by TCRdb on the 5' RACE reads, gives a single entry per CDR3 protein. This sample yields 50,000 to 60,000 distinct CDR3 sequences, of which 11% are seen a single time; around 13% belongs to the top ten. Sequencing was done on a sample of whole blood. Receptor source: an adult who was a healthcare worker with PCR-confirmed SARS-CoV-2 infection or an uninfected control (not recorded which).

This chain connects TRBV7-9 to TRBJ1-4, with unresolved D. The CDR3 spans 13 residues. Trimming stripped 3 bases from V and 8 bases from J, with 10 bases between. From germline, CDR1 is SEHNR and CDR2 FQNEAQ (reference sequence). The CDR3 protein is CASSLGGGEKLFF. The CDR3 region has the DNA TGTGCCAGCAGCTTGGGAGGAGGAGAAAAACTGTTTTTT.

This clonotype occurred many times. The rearrangement links TRBV10-3 to TRBJ2-3; D ambiguous. V lost 7 bases to trimming and J lost 4 bases, with 15 bases between them. CDR3 length: 14 residues. Germline V lookup: CDR1 ENHRY, CDR2 SYGVKD. CDR3 in DNA: TGTGCCATCACGAGAGACCGAGTTCCAGATACGCAGTATTTT. The encoded protein is CAITRDRVPDTQYF.

This clonotype occurred many times. This chain joins TRBV3-1 and TRBJ2-7; D uncertain. CDR1 and CDR2 (germline): LGHDT, YNNKEL (reference sequence). V shed 4 bases and J shed 3 bases, with 19 bases lying between them. The CDR3 has 16 amino acids. CDR3 nucleotides: TGTGCCAGCAGCCCTGTTGGCCCCGCCTCTCTCTACGAGCAGTACTTC. This encodes CASSPVGPASLYEQYF.

This clonotype was seen ten or more times. The CDR3 DNA sequence: TGTGCCAGCAGTGAAAGGGGGACAGAAGATCAGCCCCAGCATTTT. Protein product: CASSERGTEDQPQHF. The chain uses TRBV2 and TRBJ1-5; 7 nucleotides align to TRBD1. The CDR3 is 15 amino acids. Germline assignment: CDR1 SNHLY and CDR2 FYNNEI. V lost 2 bases, J lost 5 bases, and 6 bases stayed unmatched.

At least ten counts were recorded for this clonotype. This chain joins TRBV20-1 and TRBJ2-5; D call uncertain. Germline values: CDR1 DFQATT, CDR2 SNEGSKA (reference sequence). This CDR3 is built from 13 residues. Trimming took 4 bases from V and 2 from J, leaving 11 bases between them. The DNA for the CDR3 is TGCAGTGCTATGACCCCTCGGCAAGAGACCCAGTACTTC. Protein product: CSAMTPRQETQYF.

V gene TRBV7-6 combines with J gene TRBJ2-2; TRBD2 is a possible D gene (6 bases). Germline lookup yields CDR1 SGHVS and CDR2 FNYEAQ. The CDR3 extends over 17 amino acids. Trimming cost V 4 bases and J 8 bases, with 23 bases left between them. Written as DNA, the CDR3 is TGTGCCAGCAGCTCCTCGACTAGTCCCCGTGGTAAAGGGGAGCTGTTTTTT. It yields the protein CASSSSTSPRGKGELFF.

This clonotype showed up many times. The V call is TRBV7-2, the J call TRBJ2-5, with D perhaps TRBD2 (5 bases). Germline V CDR1 and CDR2: SGHTA, FQGNSA. This CDR3 comprises 13 residues. Deletions cut 5 bases from V and 3 bases from J, with 10 bases between. The CDR3 nucleotides read TGTGCCAGCAGCCGGTCAGCGGAAGAGACCCAGTACTTC. Encoded protein: CASSRSAEETQYF. Full variable domain (missing parts from reference TRBV7-2 and TRBJ2-5): GAGVSQSPSNKVTEKGKDVELRCDPISGHTALYWYRQSLGQGLEFLIYFQGNSAPDKSGLPSDRFSAERTGGSVSTLTIQRTQQEDSAVYLCASSRSAEETQYFGPGTRLLVL.

Ten or more counts support this clonotype. This sequence joins TRBV27 and TRBJ1-1, with 8 bases identical to TRBD1. The ends lost 5 bases at V and 1 base at J; junction bases unmatched: 9. CDR1 is MNHEY, CDR2 SMNVEV, per germline (reference sequence). The CDR3 extends over 16 amino acids. CDR3 coding DNA: TGTGCCAGCAGTGCGGGACAGGACTTTCAGAACACTGAAGCTTTCTTT. Its protein product is CASSAGQDFQNTEAFF.

This clonotype occurred many times. The chain couples TRBV7-2 to TRBJ2-5; D is unresolved. This CDR3 is built from 15 residues. Per the germline V gene, CDR1 is SGHTA and CDR2 is FQGNSA. Trimming left V 0 bases short and J 4 bases short, with 12 bases between. In nucleotides, the CDR3 is TGTGCCAGCAGCTTAGCCAAGAACTACGGAGAGACCCAGTACTTC. It codes for CASSLAKNYGETQYF.

This clonotype was seen a handful of times. The chain combines TRBV9 with TRBJ1-1; D is ambiguous. This CDR3 spans 15 amino acids. V gave up 3 bases and J gave up 5 bases, with 17 bases separating them. Germline CDR1 and CDR2: SGDLS and YYNGEE. CDR3 protein: CASSAGGLTGTEAFF. In nucleotides, the CDR3 is TGTGCCAGCAGCGCCGGTGGTCTTACGGGGACTGAAGCTTTCTTT. Using reference TRBV9 and TRBJ1-1 for the parts outside the CDR3, the full variable domain is DSGVTQTPKHLITATGQRVTLRCSPRSGDLSVYWYQQSLDQGLQFLIQYYNGEERAKGNILERFSAQQFPDLHSELNLSSLELGDSALYFCASSAGGLTGTEAFFGQGTRLTVV.

This clonotype was seen more than once but under ten times. This chain links TRBV6-2 or TRBV6-3 with TRBJ2-7, with TRBD2 matching 15 bases. The CDR3 sequence is 16 residues long. V shed 7 bases, J shed 4 bases, and the junction held 8 bases outside the gene matches. The V gene's germline CDR1 is MNHEY and CDR2 SVGEGT. DNA of the CDR3: TGTGCCAGCACCGAACCCGGGACTAGCGGGAGGTACGAGCAGTACTTC. Translating gives CASTEPGTSGRYEQYF.

This clonotype was found a few times. This rearrangement joins TRBV28 to TRBJ2-5, with a weak D call TRBD1 (6 bases). The V end was cut by 7 bases, the J end by 6 bases, with 18 bases between. The germline gives CDR1 MDHEN, CDR2 SYDVKM. This CDR3 region has 14 residues. DNA of the CDR3: TGTGCCAGCAACAAGACAGGCCGGCGACAGACCCAGTACTTC. It is translated as CASNKTGRRQTQYF.

Comment on this clonotype: A much larger clone differs from this one at a single base, so this may be a read error. J is TRBJ2-7 and V is TRBV20-1, with 7 bases lining up with TRBD2. Germline CDR1 is DFQATT and CDR2 is SNEGSKA (reference sequence). This CDR3 has 16 amino acids. V trimming: 0 bases; J trimming: 11 bases; junction bases outside the gene matches: 19. CDR3 protein: CSAREEVSGVGSEKYF. CDR3 in DNA: TGCAGTGCTAGAGAGGAGGTCAGCGGGGTCGGAAGTGAGAAGTACTTC.

This clonotype occurred a few times. CDR3 residues: CSVEVGEGQPQHF. CDR3 nucleotide sequence: TGCAGCGTTGAAGTGGGGGAGGGTCAGCCCCAGCATTTT. The gene calls are TRBV29-1 and TRBJ1-5; weak D call: TRBD1 (5 bases). Germline CDR1 is SQVTM and CDR2 is ANQGSEA. The V end was cut by 1 base, the J end by 6 bases, with 10 bases between. The CDR3 is made up of 13 amino acids. The entire variable domain, with the rest obtained from reference TRBV29-1 and TRBJ1-5, is as follows: SAVISQKPSRDICQRGTSLTIQCQVDSQVTMMFWYRQQPGQSLTLIATANQGSEATYESGFVIDKFPISRPNLTFSTLTVSNMSPEDSSIYLCSVEVGEGQPQHFGDGTRLSIL.

The V gene is TRBV4-3, the J gene TRBJ2-7; D gene unclear. Trimming took 0 bases from V and 6 from J, leaving 24 bases between them. The germline V gene encodes CDR1 LGHNA and CDR2 YSLEER. This CDR3 region has 18 residues. The CDR3 nucleotides read TGCGCCAGCAGCCAAGATGTAGATAGGGCCAACGCCCCGGGCGAGCAGTACTTC. Its protein product is CASSQDVDRANAPGEQYF.

This clonotype was counted ten times or more. V and J are TRBV4-3 and TRBJ2-2, with D possibly TRBD2 on 5 matching bases. The CDR3 runs to 15 residues. Trimming took 3 bases from V and 1 from J, leaving 9 bases between them. The germline gives CDR1 LGHNA, CDR2 YSLEER. The CDR3 here is CASSQDGLNTGELFF. CDR3 bases: TGCGCCAGCAGCCAGGACGGACTGAACACCGGGGAGCTGTTTTTT.

The rearrangement joins TRBV14 to TRBJ2-5; D is perhaps TRBD1 or TRBD2 (5 bases each). Germline V CDR1 and CDR2: SGHDN, FVKESK. This CDR3 is 14 amino acids long. The V and J ends lost 4 bases and 3 bases respectively, with 12 bases between them. CDR3 sequence reads: CASSPGTEKETQYF. DNA of the CDR3: TGTGCCAGCAGCCCAGGGACGGAAAAAGAGACCCAGTACTTC.

This clonotype was observed many times. The chain is built from TRBV7-3 and TRBJ2-3, with TRBD2 matching over 7 bases. The CDR3 covers 18 residues. V lost 2 bases, J lost 0 bases, and 11 bases stayed unmatched. Per the germline V gene, CDR1 is SGHTA and CDR2 is FQGTGA. CDR3 residues: CASSLLPWGGRSTDTQYF. As DNA, the CDR3 is TGTGCCAGCAGCTTACTCCCTTGGGGCGGGAGAAGCACAGATACGCAGTATTTT.

This clonotype was observed a handful of times. This chain connects TRBV5-1 to TRBJ2-5, with D hard to call. This CDR3 is 14 amino acids long. Trimming took 3 bases from V and 0 from J, leaving 9 bases between them. The germline CDR1 and CDR2 sequences are SGHRS and YFSETQ. CDR3 nucleotide sequence: TGCGCCAGCAGCTCAGGCAGGAACCAAGAGACCCAGTACTTC. Translated: CASSSGRNQETQYF.